This TCR beta chain was found in a study of T cell responses to AZD1222 COVID-19 vaccine. Assay: immunoSEQ multiplex PCR; the TCRdb copy retains only in-frame clones and omits some. The sample records about 130,000 clones, approximately 92% being singletons. Second-dose intervals near 4 or 12 weeks were combined. CDR3 length: 11 residues. V lost 1 base and J 11 bases, leaving 11 bases between the germline ends. Per germline, CDR1 DFQATT and CDR2 SNEGSKA (reference sequence). V gene TRBV20-1 combines with J gene TRBJ1-1; D might be TRBD1 (6 bases). The sample here was peripheral blood, taken 28 days after the second AZD1222 dose. The sequence derives from an adult who received the AZD1222 COVID-19 vaccine. CDR3 DNA sequence: TGCAGTGCTAGAGCAGGGGTGGTGGCTTTCTTT. It codes for CSARAGVVAFF.